This TCR beta chain originates from a study of T cell repertoires in cytomegalovirus infection (dated by TCRdb to between 2018 and 2021). For the wider study: The peptide stimulations were aimed at well-studied HLA-B-restricted epitopes as well as recently identified HLA-C-restricted CMV epitopes, whose presentation resists viral immunomodulation. Because public TCR beta signatures pointed to carriage of CMV infection together with the matching HLA type, the HLA type of each donor mattered for the analysis. Overall study outcomes, separate from this receptor: The ex vivo response was dominated by HLA-C-restricted CMV-specific TCR beta clonotypes, which also provided the single most frequent clonotype in two of eight donors. In both this cohort and an independent roughly 330-donor cohort, the cumulative frequency of public TCR beta family members distinguished carriers of CMV infection plus the relevant HLA type.

Regarding this clonotype: The antigen this receptor binds is unknown. One base away there is no much larger clone; base qualities are not given.

The treatment or condition label here, explained by the study, means: in vitro stimulation with specific CMV peptide epitopes to enrich CMV-specific T cells. Sequencing took place on an Illumina HiSeq 1500. The public sequencing data were trimmed at Q25 with fastp and processed into clonotypes with MiXCR by TCRdb, which kept only in-frame beta chains. Each CDR3 protein appears once, grouped with its most common genes and DNA. This sample holds approximately 590,000 distinct CDR3 sequences; almost 40% were observed only once. Roughly 50% of the sample comes from the top ten. Trimming accounts for 0 bases at V and 2 bases at J, while the number of junction bases matched to no gene is 5. CDR1 and CDR2, looked up from the germline V gene (reference sequence), are DFQATT and SNEGSKA. From its cysteine to its phenylalanine, the CDR3 spans 15 amino acids. The kept DNA is CDR3 alone, 45 bases in frame from the first base.

The source is a human donor in good health (CMV status not recorded). Some clones in this sample may be carry-over from other donors' samples. This specimen consisted of cultured PBMCs, obtained from culture after CMV antigen stimulation. This chain joins TRBV20-1 to TRBJ2-5; 8 bases in the middle match TRBD2. The DNA sequence reads TGCAGTGCTAGAGATGAGGCTAGCGGGCAAGAGACCCAGTACTTC. It codes for CSARDEASGQETQYF.